This paragraph reports one TCR beta chain. The CDR3 is 18 amino acids. V shed 1 base, J shed 1 base, and the junction held 13 bases outside the gene matches. Germline V lookup: CDR1 ENHRY, CDR2 SYGVKD. The assay was immunoSEQ multiplex PCR, and TCRdb's table has in-frame clones only and misses some. This sample has around 58,000 clones, with 90% found just once. The data stem from a study of PD-1 blockade in classical Hodgkin lymphoma. Every patient relapsed after autologous stem cell transplantation, and brentuximab vedotin exposure varied. This sequence joins TRBV10-3 and TRBJ2-7; TRBD2 agrees at 7 bases. The TCR was taken from a human donor with classical Hodgkin lymphoma. This specimen consisted of peripheral blood mononuclear cells (PBMCs), obtained at baseline. This CDR3 is CAISELGLFRPNSYEQYF. The DNA of the CDR3 is TGTGCCATCAGTGAGTTGGGACTATTTAGACCTAATTCCTACGAGCAGTACTTC.